The 25 T cell receptor beta chains given below trace back to one sample, sequenced in a study of OX40 agonist ivuxolimab in advanced cancers. The table came from immunoSEQ multiplex PCR; TCRdb's copy has only in-frame clones and leaves some out. The repertoire holds some 40,000 clones, with approximately 90% as singletons. Sequences were derived from CD4+ or CD8+ T cells sorted from blood, sampled in a trial of the OX40 agonist ivuxolimab. The receptors here all came from an adult with an advanced solid tumor such as melanoma, head and neck, liver or kidney cancer.

V and J are TRBV14 and TRBJ2-2; D is possibly TRBD2 (6 bases). CDR3 length equals 16 residues. Germline V gives CDR1 SGHDN, CDR2 FVKESK. V was shortened by 0 bases and J by 7 bases, with 15 bases between the two germline ends. CDR3 sequence reads: CASSQEPGVKGGELFF. The DNA for the CDR3 is TGTGCCAGCAGCCAAGAACCGGGAGTAAAGGGCGGGGAGCTGTTTTTT.

This chain links TRBV28 with TRBJ1-2; tentative D call: TRBD1 (5 bases). The CDR3 has 13 residues. V was pared by 6 bases and J by 4 bases, with 12 bases between. Looked up from germline, CDR1 is MDHEN and CDR2 is SYDVKM. The CDR3 nucleotides read TGTGCCAGCAGCGGAGGGGACTCCTATGGCTACACCTTC. Translation gives CASSGGDSYGYTF.

The V gene is TRBV4-1, the J gene TRBJ2-4, with a tentative D call TRBD2 (6 bases). The CDR3 has 14 amino acids. Germline CDR1 MGHRA, CDR2 YSYEKL. The ends were cut back, 1 base at V and 8 bases at J, with 12 bases in the middle. The CDR3 here is CASSQGSGLDIQYF. DNA for the CDR3: TGCGCCAGCAGCCAAGGGAGCGGGTTAGACATTCAGTACTTC.

CDR3 sequence: CASNEREVNEQFF. CDR3 bases: TGTGCCAGCAACGAGCGGGAGGTGAATGAGCAGTTCTTC. The chain carries TRBV6-5 and TRBJ2-1; TRBD2 agrees at 9 bases. The CDR3 contains 13 residues. Germline lookup yields CDR1 MNHEY and CDR2 SVGAGI. The J segment lost 7 bases and the V segment lost 7 bases, leaving 5 bases of the junction unmatched.

The genes are TRBV18 and TRBJ2-2; weak D call: TRBD2 (6 bases). The CDR3 spans 17 residues. Germline V gives CDR1 KGHSH, CDR2 LQKENI. Trimming pared 3 bases from V and 4 bases from J, leaving 18 bases between. This CDR3 is CASSPPMRQGGTGELFF. Written as DNA, the CDR3 is TGTGCCAGCTCACCGCCGATGCGGCAGGGAGGCACCGGGGAGCTGTTTTTT. The full variable domain, with the rest looked up from reference TRBV18 and TRBJ2-2, is NAGVMQNPRHLVRRRGQEARLRCSPMKGHSHVYWYRQLPEEGLKFMVYLQKENIIDESGMPKERFSAEFPKEGPSILRIQQVVRGDSAAYFCASSPPMRQGGTGELFFGEGSRLTVL.

This clone was detected once. The chain has TRBV19 and TRBJ2-3; D gene unclear. The V gene lost 3 bases and the J gene lost 6 bases, with 13 bases spanning the gap. CDR1 LNHDA and CDR2 SQIVND come from the germline V gene (reference sequence). CDR3 size: 14 residues. CDR3 coding DNA: TGTGCCAGTAGTATGGGCGCTCCCGGCGATACGCAGTATTTT. The encoded protein is CASSMGAPGDTQYF.

This chain uses TRBV28 with TRBJ2-5; TRBD2 is a possible D gene (6 bases). The CDR3 sequence is 11 residues long. Trimming stripped 7 bases from V and 5 bases from J, with 8 bases between. The germline V gene encodes CDR1 MDHEN and CDR2 SYDVKM. CDR3 sequence (DNA): TGTGCCAGCACTCGGGGGGAGACCCAGTACTTC. It yields the protein CASTRGETQYF. The variable domain in full, with the rest retrieved from reference TRBV28 and TRBJ2-5, is DVKVTQSSRYLVKRTGEKVFLECVQDMDHENMFWYRQDPGLGLRLIYFSYDVKMKEKGDIPEGYSVSREKKERFSLILESASTNQTSMYLCASTRGETQYFGPGTRLLVL.

V usage is TRBV2 and J usage is TRBJ2-3, with TRBD2 matching over 14 bases. Germline V lookup: CDR1 SNHLY, CDR2 FYNNEI. The V and J ends lost 7 bases and 6 bases, in that order; junction bases with no gene match: 6. CDR3 length: 15 residues. The CDR3 sequence: CASTGTSGSSDTQYF. The CDR3 DNA sequence: TGTGCCAGCACGGGGACTAGCGGGAGTTCCGATACGCAGTATTTT.

The chain links TRBV7-9 to TRBJ1-1; D is possibly TRBD1 (5 bases). The CDR3 length is 13 residues. The germline V gene encodes CDR1 SEHNR and CDR2 FQNEAQ (reference sequence). Trimming removed 2 bases from V and 3 bases from J, with 7 bases in between. The CDR3 DNA reads TGTGCCAGCAGCTTACCGGGGGACACTGAAGCTTTCTTT. Amino acids: CASSLPGDTEAFF.

This chain links TRBV4-1 with TRBJ2-3, with a tentative D call TRBD2 (7 bases). V was pared by 4 bases and J by 10 bases, with 21 bases between. The CDR3 runs 15 residues. Germline V lookup: CDR1 MGHRA, CDR2 YSYEKL. DNA of the CDR3: TGCGCCAGCAGCCCCGGGACTACCGCGTGGGGGCCGCAGTATTTT. Its protein product is CASSPGTTAWGPQYF.

The V call is TRBV19, the J call TRBJ2-7, with a tentative D call TRBD1 (6 bases). Germline lookup yields CDR1 LNHDA and CDR2 SQIVND (reference sequence). This CDR3 is built from 13 residues. Trimming removed 3 bases from V and 4 bases from J, with 10 bases in between. The CDR3 DNA sequence: TGTGCCAGTAGTATTGGAGACAGGTACGAGCAGTACTTC. Amino acid sequence: CASSIGDRYEQYF.

The chain combines TRBV9 with TRBJ2-3; weak D call: TRBD2 (5 bases). Trimming pared 3 bases from V and 2 bases from J, leaving 16 bases between. The CDR3 length is 16 residues. The V gene's germline CDR1 is SGDLS and CDR2 YYNGEE. The CDR3, as DNA: TGTGCCAGCAGCGCGAACCCCCTAGCCATCACAGATACGCAGTATTTT. Encoded protein: CASSANPLAITDTQYF.

This clone occurred once. The chain employs TRBV10-2 and TRBJ2-7; no definite D call. V dropped 7 bases and J dropped 2 bases, with 12 bases sitting between them. The CDR3 runs to 13 residues. In germline, CDR1 is WSHSY, CDR2 SAAADI. The CDR3: CASTTVPTYEQYF. CDR3 DNA: TGCGCCAGCACTACAGTCCCCACCTACGAGCAGTACTTC.

V gene TRBV30 combines with J gene TRBJ2-3; weak D call: TRBD2 (6 bases). The CDR3 is 16 residues long. Deletions cut 5 bases from V and 6 bases from J, with 24 bases between. The germline V gene has CDR1 GTSNPN and CDR2 SVGIG (reference sequence). CDR3 sequence: CAWSEVTRPTADTQYF. The CDR3 DNA reads as TGTGCCTGGTCCGAAGTGACTAGGCCGACGGCGGATACGCAGTATTTT.

This chain connects TRBV4-3 to TRBJ2-3; 14 bases agree with TRBD2. Germline CDR1 is LGHNA and CDR2 is YSLEER. CDR3 length: 17 residues. The junction had 9 bases not matched to a gene; V was cut back by 4 bases and J by 6 bases. The CDR3 DNA is TGCGCCAGCAGCCCGGGGACTAGCGGGAGAGAGTTGGATACGCAGTATTTT. Translating gives CASSPGTSGRELDTQYF.

The chain combines TRBV5-1 with TRBJ1-1; D is ambiguous. The length of the CDR3 is 14 residues. V lost 4 bases and J 1 base, leaving 11 bases between the germline ends. Germline CDR1 SGHRS, CDR2 YFSETQ. CDR3 residues: CASSAIHKNTEAFF. The CDR3 DNA reads TGCGCCAGCAGCGCCATCCATAAGAACACTGAAGCTTTCTTT.

The gene calls are TRBV28 and TRBJ2-1; 11 positions match TRBD2. V shed 2 bases and J 0 bases; nucleotides not matched to a gene: 6. The germline CDR1 and CDR2 sequences are MDHEN and SYDVKM. CDR3 size: 18 residues. As DNA, the CDR3 is TGTGCCAGCAGTTTAGAGCCTAGCGGGGGGAGCTCCTACAATGAGCAGTTCTTC. Residues: CASSLEPSGGSSYNEQFF.

The genes are TRBV28 and TRBJ1-2; D possibly corresponds to TRBD1 (6 bases). The CDR3 runs 15 residues. The V end lost 6 bases, the J end lost 1 base, and 15 bases lay between the germline ends. Germline loops: CDR1 MDHEN, CDR2 SYDVKM. The CDR3 DNA is TGTGCCAGCAGGTCCGGGACAACCTTTAACTATGGCTACACCTTC. Amino acid sequence: CASRSGTTFNYGYTF.

This clone has a handful of counts. This chain uses TRBV29-1 with TRBJ2-7; 8 positions agree with TRBD2. The CDR3 covers 16 residues. Germline CDR1 SQVTM, CDR2 ANQGSEA. V shed 0 bases, J shed 0 bases, and the junction held 7 bases outside the gene matches. The CDR3 bases are TGCAGCGTTGAAGATAGATTAGCGGGAAGCTCCTACGAGCAGTACTTC. Protein: CSVEDRLAGSSYEQYF.

The chain uses TRBV29-1 and TRBJ2-5; D tentatively fits TRBD1 or TRBD2 (5 bases each). This CDR3 is 14 amino acids long. Trimming took 3 bases from V and 0 from J, leaving 11 bases between them. Germline CDR1 is SQVTM and CDR2 is ANQGSEA. CDR3 amino acids: CSVDEGRNQETQYF. The CDR3 coding sequence is TGCAGCGTTGATGAGGGGCGGAACCAAGAGACCCAGTACTTC.

The V and J genes are TRBV5-1 and TRBJ1-2, with D hard to call. Trimming removed 4 bases at V and 1 base at J, with 8 bases between. Germline V lookup: CDR1 SGHRS, CDR2 YFSETQ. This CDR3 is built from 13 residues. CDR3 region: CASSRRDNYGYTF. In DNA, the CDR3 is TGCGCCAGCAGCCGGAGGGATAACTATGGCTACACCTTC.

The count of this clone is one. This rearrangement joins TRBV9 to TRBJ2-1; 13 nucleotides match TRBD2. J lost 7 bases, V lost 4 bases, and 5 bases had no gene match. Germline V gene sequence: CDR1 SGDLS, CDR2 YYNGEE. The CDR3 is made up of 15 amino acids. In nucleotides, the CDR3 is TGTGCCAGCAGCTCCGGGACTAGCGGGACTAATGAGCAGTTCTTC. This sequence encodes CASSSGTSGTNEQFF.

This clone has just one count. The V call is TRBV6-6, the J call TRBJ1-1, with D unresolved. The CDR3 covers 12 residues. The V end lost 2 bases, the J end lost 5 bases, and 6 bases lay between the germline ends. Germline values: CDR1 MNHNY, CDR2 SVGAGI (reference sequence). This CDR3 reads CASSYGQTEAFF. CDR3 DNA: TGTGCCAGCAGTTACGGGCAGACTGAAGCTTTCTTT.

V is TRBV28 and J is TRBJ2-3; D is possibly TRBD2 (5 bases). Looked up from germline, CDR1 is MDHEN and CDR2 is SYDVKM. This CDR3 is 13 amino acids long. Deletions cut 5 bases from V and 2 bases from J, with 8 bases between. CDR3 DNA: TGTGCCAGCAGTCCGAGGGACACAGATACGCAGTATTTT. Translation: CASSPRDTDTQYF. The whole variable domain, filled in from reference TRBV28 and TRBJ2-3, reads DVKVTQSSRYLVKRTGEKVFLECVQDMDHENMFWYRQDPGLGLRLIYFSYDVKMKEKGDIPEGYSVSREKKERFSLILESASTNQTSMYLCASSPRDTDTQYFGPGTRLTVL.

This clone was counted a single time. Other DNA variants within this sample encode the same CDR3. This chain connects TRBV2 to TRBJ2-7; TRBD1 matches 12 bases. Unmatched junction bases numbered 8, after V lost 8 bases and J lost 9 bases. Germline V gene sequence: CDR1 SNHLY, CDR2 FYNNEI. The CDR3 runs to 13 residues. The CDR3 DNA follows: TGTGCCAGCGGGGGACAGGGGGCTCGGGGGCAGTACTTC. Its translation is CASGGQGARGQYF.